Following are 7 T cell receptor beta chains from one sample sequenced in a study of a mutant IDH1 vaccine in newly diagnosed glioma. The antigens of these receptors remain unknown. TCRdb keeps only in-frame clones here, not all; method: immunoSEQ multiplex PCR. This table has roughly 51,000 clones, roughly 77% appearing once. The time point denotes: week 23, last vaccination. Topical imiquimod was applied with each vaccine dose, which held 300 ug of mutant IDH1 20-mer peptide. The sample here was PBMCs, taken from a glioma patient whose treatment included an IDH1 peptide vaccine. The receptors derive from a woman aged 40 to 49 with glioma. Some clones in this sample may be carry-over from other donors' samples.

This chain links TRBV2 with TRBJ2-2; either TRBD1 or TRBD2 may fit D (6 bases each). Trimming shortened V by 7 bases and J by 7 bases, and 19 bases separated the two germline ends. Germline V gives CDR1 SNHLY, CDR2 FYNNEI. This CDR3 region has 15 residues. The CDR3: CASTTTGAQGGELFF. DNA for the CDR3: TGTGCCAGCACCACCACGGGGGCCCAAGGCGGGGAGCTGTTTTTT. The complete variable domain, with remaining parts taken from reference TRBV2 and TRBJ2-2, reads EPEVTQTPSHQVTQMGQEVILRCVPISNHLYFYWYRQILGQKVEFLVSFYNNEISEKSEIFDDQFSVERPDGSNFTLKIRSTKLEDSAMYFCASTTTGAQGGELFFGEGSRLTVL.

The chain recombines TRBV2 with TRBJ2-2; D may be TRBD2 (6 bases). V lost 8 bases, J lost 5 bases, and 15 bases lay in between. CDR1 and CDR2 (germline): SNHLY, FYNNEI. This CDR3 is 14 amino acids long. In DNA, the CDR3 is TGTGCCAGCTACTTACTAGCTAGGACCGGGGAGCTGTTTTTT. Amino acids: CASYLLARTGELFF.

This clone was recorded once. The chain has TRBV10-2 and TRBJ1-2, with TRBD1 identical over 7 bases. The CDR3 has 15 residues. CDR1 is WSHSY, CDR2 SAAADI, per germline. V shed 4 bases and J 1 base; nucleotides not matched to a gene: 6. In nucleotides, the CDR3 is TGCGCCAGCAGTGGGTCGGACAGGAATAACTATGGCTACACCTTC. Translation gives CASSGSDRNNYGYTF.

The chain recombines TRBV27 with TRBJ2-7; D gene uncertain. This CDR3 is built from 13 residues. The V end lost 2 bases, the J end lost 0 bases, and 5 bases lay between the germline ends. CDR1 is MNHEY, CDR2 SMNVEV, per germline (reference sequence). This CDR3 reads CASSLGNSYEQYF. CDR3 sequence (DNA): TGTGCCAGCAGTTTAGGCAACTCCTACGAGCAGTACTTC.

V is TRBV4-3 and J is TRBJ1-5; D unclear. The CDR3 has 16 amino acids. Trimming removed 0 bases at V and 8 bases at J, with 17 bases between. Germline assignment: CDR1 LGHNA and CDR2 YSLEER. The CDR3 DNA reads TGCGCCAGCAGCCAAGATAAGGGAAGAGGGAGCGAGCCCCAGCATTTT. This encodes CASSQDKGRGSEPQHF.

The V call is TRBV6-5, the J call TRBJ1-2, with D possibly TRBD1 on 5 matching bases. This CDR3 spans 15 amino acids. Germline lookup yields CDR1 MNHEY and CDR2 SVGAGI. With 5 bases removed from V and 2 bases from J, the gap between germline ends came to 15 bases. DNA for the CDR3: TGTGCCAGCAGTCCCTCATGGGGGATCAACTATGGCTACACCTTC. This gives the protein CASSPSWGINYGYTF.

The chain links TRBV4-1 to TRBJ1-2, with D uncertain. The germline V gene has CDR1 MGHRA and CDR2 YSYEKL. The length of the CDR3 is 16 residues. V lost 0 bases and J 0 bases, leaving 11 bases between the germline ends. CDR3 in amino acids: CASSQDIDGANYGYTF. The CDR3 DNA reads TGCGCCAGCAGCCAAGATATAGATGGTGCTAACTATGGCTACACCTTC.